This TCR beta chain was sequenced during a study of T cells in Graves' hyperthyroidism and ophthalmopathy. Study-wide results and limits: Blood shared most expanded thyroid clonotypes above 0.001. Using 13 V-J features, a model discriminated ophthalmopathy from stable hyperthyroidism.

This clonotype was counted once. The antigen remains unidentified. This may be a read error: a much more frequent sequence differs by one nucleotide. The TCR beta CDR3 regions underwent amplification using RNA transcripts as the source. TCR CDR3 regions were first amplified by RT-PCR with HTBI primers. From the multiplex PCR reads, TCRdb called clonotypes with MiXCR, one entry per CDR3 protein. The table has roughly 510,000 distinct CDR3 sequences, 46% seen once. Per the germline V gene, CDR1 is DFQATT and CDR2 is SNEGSKA (reference sequence). CDR3 length: 15 amino acids. Trimming took off 6 bases at V and 4 bases at J, with 21 bases between the two ends.

Sequenced: peripheral blood or thyroid tissue (not recorded which). The TCR sequence derives from an adult woman with Graves' disease, either hyperthyroidism or ophthalmopathy (not recorded which). This chain connects TRBV20-1 to TRBJ1-1, with D perhaps TRBD1 (6 bases). As DNA, the CDR3 is TGCAGTGCAAAGGAACAGGGCCCGATTGGCACTGAAGCTTTCTTT. It yields the protein CSAKEQGPIGTEAFF.